This T cell receptor beta chain is drawn from a study of blood T cell repertoires in COVID-19. Study in general: Both acute and convalescent COVID-19 samples were obtained from the United States, Italy and Spain.

Assay used: immunoSEQ multiplex PCR; TCRdb lists only in-frame clones, some missing. The sample yields more than 150,000 clones, roughly four fifths seen once. Germline-derived CDR1 and CDR2 are KGHSH and LQKENI. The CDR3 runs to 16 residues. Trimming left V 1 base short and J 0 bases short, with 10 bases between. This TCR came from a human donor in a cohort sampled during active COVID-19. The J gene is TRBJ1-3, the V gene TRBV18, with a possible D match to TRBD1 (5 bases). What was sequenced was peripheral blood. The CDR3 sequence is CASSPQRQSSGNTIYF. CDR3 DNA: TGTGCCAGCTCACCACAGAGACAGAGCTCTGGAAACACCATATATTTT.